This T cell receptor beta chain came from a study of blood T cell repertoires in COVID-19. As for the study in general: The samples span acute and convalescent COVID-19 from the United States, Italy and Spain. From T cells, B-cell-depleted T cells, or PBMCs came the material, which was cDNA or gDNA.

Germline V CDR1 and CDR2: MGHRA, YSYEKL. Between the trimmed V and J ends, which lost 0 bases and 4 bases, there was a span of 24 bases. The CDR3 sequence is 20 residues long. In the study's own analysis: Using reference gene primer amplification, nucleated cell counts were estimated. Profiled with immunoSEQ multiplex PCR; TCRdb holds only in-frame clones, not every one. D and trimming come from the DNA, and the V and J calls and clone size come from that table. The profile shows approximately 68,000 clones, about four fifths of them singletons. This clonotype was sampled from a human donor in a cohort sampled during active COVID-19. V gene TRBV4-1 combines with J gene TRBJ1-4; D gene uncertain. Source material: peripheral blood. The CDR3 protein is CASSQEEYSGVWVDNEKLFF. Written as DNA, the CDR3 is TGCGCCAGCAGCCAAGAGGAGTATTCCGGGGTTTGGGTTGATAATGAAAAACTGTTTTTT.